This T cell receptor beta chain was profiled in a study of beta chain features in type 1 diabetes. Study-wide results and limits: Compared to healthy donors, patients appeared to have naive, central memory and Treg TCRB repertoires that were more alike. Whether TCRB rearrangement is influenced by HLA type was left unresolved in this analysis.

The CDR3 runs to 15 residues. V lost 1 base, J lost 2 bases, and 9 bases lay in between. Germline loops: CDR1 SEHNR, CDR2 FQNEAQ (reference sequence). Of the isolated RNA, all was reverse transcribed, and so the sequenced material was expressed TCRB transcripts. It was found that naive, central memory and regulatory T cell samples averaged around 3.8 million reads. Some clones are missing from TCRdb's copy, which holds only in-frame ones; the method was immunoSEQ multiplex PCR. Among about 220,000 clones listed, roughly a tenth were seen once. A remark on this clone: Its antigen is as yet unknown.

What was sequenced was central memory CD4+ T cells from blood. V usage is TRBV7-9 and J usage is TRBJ2-1, with a tentative D call TRBD2 (5 bases). The sequence derives from a man younger than 35 in good health. The CDR3 loop reads CASSLGLFPYNEQFF. For the CDR3, the DNA is TGTGCCAGCAGCTTAGGACTATTTCCCTACAATGAGCAGTTCTTC. The full variable domain, completed using reference TRBV7-9 and TRBJ2-1, is DTGVSQNPRHKITKRGQNVTFRCDPISEHNRLYWYRQTLGQGPEFLTYFQNEAQLEKSRLLSDRFSAERPKGSFSTLEIQRTEQGDSAMYLCASSLGLFPYNEQFFGPGTRLTVL.